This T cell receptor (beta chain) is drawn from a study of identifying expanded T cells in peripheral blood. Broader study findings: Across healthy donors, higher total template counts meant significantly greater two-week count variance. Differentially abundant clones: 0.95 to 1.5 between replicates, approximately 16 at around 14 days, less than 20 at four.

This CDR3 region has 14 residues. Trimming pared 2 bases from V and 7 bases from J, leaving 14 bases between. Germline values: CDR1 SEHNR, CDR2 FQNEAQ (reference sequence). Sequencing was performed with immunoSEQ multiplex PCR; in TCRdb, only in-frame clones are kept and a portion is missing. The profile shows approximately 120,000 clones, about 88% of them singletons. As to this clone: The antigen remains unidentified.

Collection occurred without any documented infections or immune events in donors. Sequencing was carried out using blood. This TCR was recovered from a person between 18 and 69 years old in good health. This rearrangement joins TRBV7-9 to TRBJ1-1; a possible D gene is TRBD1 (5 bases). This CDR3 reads CASSLLRAGNEAFF. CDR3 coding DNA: TGTGCCAGCAGCTTATTAAGGGCAGGGAATGAAGCTTTCTTT.